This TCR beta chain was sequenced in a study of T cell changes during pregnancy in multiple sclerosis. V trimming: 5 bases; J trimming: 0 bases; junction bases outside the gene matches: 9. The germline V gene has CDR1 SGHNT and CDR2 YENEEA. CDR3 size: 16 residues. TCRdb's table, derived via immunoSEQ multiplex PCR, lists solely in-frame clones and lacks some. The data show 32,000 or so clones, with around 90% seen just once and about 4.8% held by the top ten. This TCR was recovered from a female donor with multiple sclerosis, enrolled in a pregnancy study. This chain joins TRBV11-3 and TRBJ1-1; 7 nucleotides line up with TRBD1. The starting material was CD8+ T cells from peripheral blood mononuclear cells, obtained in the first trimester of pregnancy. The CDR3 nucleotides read TGTGCCAGCAGCGAAACTGGACAGGACATGAACACTGAAGCTTTCTTT. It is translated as CASSETGQDMNTEAFF. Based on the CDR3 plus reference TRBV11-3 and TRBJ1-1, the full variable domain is EAGVVQSPRYKIIEKKQPVAFWCNPISGHNTLYWYLQNLGQGPELLIRYENEEAVDDSQLPKDRFSAERLKGVDSTLKIQPAELGDSAVYLCASSETGQDMNTEAFFGQGTRLTVV.